These 13 T cell receptor beta chains were all obtained from the same sample, sequenced in a study of blood T cells in healthy people across ages. Next came a second PCR, run for roughly 6 to 11 cycles, which used a sample-barcoded 5' primer along with a J-beta primer mix. TCRdb used MiXCR to reprocess the 5' RACE reads, holding one entry per CDR3 protein. Of about 1.8 million distinct CDR3 sequences listed, 49% were seen once; the top ten hold less than 2.5%. The sequenced material came from blood. These receptors were taken from a woman aged 40 to 49 in good health.

The chain employs TRBV5-1 and TRBJ1-2, with D unclear. This CDR3 is 12 amino acids long. V was pared by 4 bases and J by 7 bases, with 11 bases between. CDR1 SGHRS and CDR2 YFSETQ come from the germline V gene. CDR3 sequence reads: CASSPIFGGYTF. The CDR3 bases are TGCGCCAGCAGCCCTATATTCGGTGGCTACACCTTC.

The chain carries TRBV7-2 and TRBJ2-7; possibly TRBD2 for D (6 bases). The DNA end is a closer match to TRBJ2-4, so the J assignment may be wrong. The CDR3 length is 21 residues. Germline lookup yields CDR1 SGHTA and CDR2 FQGNSA. DNA of the CDR3: TGTGCCAGCAGCTTAGCCCCAACCGGGACTTCCGAGAGACTAGCCAAAAACATTCAGTACTTC. It encodes CASSLAPTGTSERLAKNIQYF.

The gene calls are TRBV2 and TRBJ2-5, with 9 bases matching TRBD1. The junction had 6 bases not matched to a gene; V was cut back by 6 bases and J by 4 bases. From germline, CDR1 is SNHLY and CDR2 FYNNEI. The CDR3 totals 14 residues. CDR3 coding DNA: TGTGCCAGCAGCCGGGACAGGGCTTCAGAGACCCAGTACTTC. Protein product: CASSRDRASETQYF.

This clonotype was seen more than once but under ten times. V gene TRBV27 combines with J gene TRBJ2-4; possibly TRBD1 for D (6 bases). The CDR3 runs 17 residues. Germline assignment: CDR1 MNHEY and CDR2 SMNVEV (reference sequence). V gave up 5 bases and J gave up 0 bases, with 17 bases separating them. CDR3 bases: TGTGCCAGCAGTCCCCTCAGGGGTGGGGTAGCCAAAAACATTCAGTACTTC. Its translation is CASSPLRGGVAKNIQYF.

The rearrangement uses TRBV15 and TRBJ1-1, with 8 bases fitting TRBD1. The CDR3 covers 15 residues. Germline CDR1 is LNHNV and CDR2 is YYDKDF (reference sequence). With 2 bases clipped from V and 4 bases from J, the junction kept 6 bases outside the gene matches. The CDR3: CATSRTLGQGTEAFF. DNA of the CDR3: TGTGCCACCAGCAGAACCCTAGGACAGGGCACTGAAGCTTTCTTT.

The chain carries TRBV5-1 and TRBJ2-5; 12 bases map to TRBD2. V shed 3 bases and J 5 bases; nucleotides not matched to a gene: 11. This CDR3 comprises 17 residues. The germline gives CDR1 SGHRS, CDR2 YFSETQ. The CDR3 coding sequence is TGCGCCAGCAGCTCAAACCTAGCGGGGGGGCTTTCGGAGACCCAGTACTTC. Its translation: CASSSNLAGGLSETQYF.

Concerning this clonotype itself: One end of the junction fails to match germline, which may point to a read error. The chain recombines TRBV5-4 with TRBJ2-3, with 8 bases aligning to TRBD2. Germline V gene data show CDR1 as SGHNT and CDR2 as YYREEE (reference sequence). This CDR3 is 19 amino acids long. The DNA for the CDR3 is TGTGCCGGCAGCCGTGGCCTAGCGGGTATAAGATCGAGCACAGATACGCAGTATTTT. This sequence encodes CAGSRGLAGIRSSTDTQYF.

The chain couples TRBV20-1 to TRBJ2-4, with D possibly TRBD2 on 6 matching bases. The CDR3 is 13 amino acids. Trimming stripped 5 bases from V and 5 bases from J, with 13 bases between. Germline CDR1 is DFQATT and CDR2 is SNEGSKA (reference sequence). CDR3 nucleotides: TGCAGTGCTCCACCGGGGGTTGAAAACATTCAGTACTTC. Translating gives CSAPPGVENIQYF.

V gene TRBV6-5 combines with J gene TRBJ1-5; D is possibly TRBD1 (6 bases). The V gene's germline CDR1 is MNHEY and CDR2 SVGAGI. V was pared by 5 bases and J by 3 bases, with 11 bases between. The CDR3 spans 14 residues. CDR3 DNA: TGTGCCAGCAGTCCAAACAGGGTCAATCAGCCCCAGCATTTT. Its translation is CASSPNRVNQPQHF.

The chain combines TRBV5-6 with TRBJ2-1; either TRBD1 or TRBD2 may fit D (5 bases each). The V end lost 3 bases, the J end lost 1 base, and 14 bases lay between the germline ends. Looked up from germline, CDR1 is SGHDT and CDR2 is YYEEEE. The CDR3 is 16 residues long. In nucleotides, the CDR3 is TGTGCCAGCAGCTCCAACCGGGACGGATCCTACAATGAGCAGTTCTTC. The encoded protein is CASSSNRDGSYNEQFF. The entire variable domain, with the rest obtained from reference TRBV5-6 and TRBJ2-1, is as follows: DAGVTQSPTHLIKTRGQQVTLRCSPKSGHDTVSWYQQALGQGPQFIFQYYEEEERQRGNFPDRFSGHQFPNYSSELNVNALLLGDSALYLCASSSNRDGSYNEQFFGPGTRLTVL.

Details on this clonotype: A read error may produce the germline difference seen at one junction end. The J gene is TRBJ2-1, the V gene TRBV6-6; unclear D gene. The V gene's germline CDR1 is MNHNY and CDR2 SVGAGI (reference sequence). This CDR3 spans 17 amino acids. CDR3: CASSRQSRYSSYNERFF. The CDR3 DNA reads TGTGCCAGCAGCCGTCAATCGAGATACAGCTCCTACAATGAGCGGTTCTTC.

This chain connects TRBV7-2 to TRBJ2-4; D may be TRBD1 (5 bases). The CDR3 loop spans 15 amino acids. V was shortened by 3 bases and J by 1 base, with 10 bases between the two germline ends. Germline V lookup: CDR1 SGHTA, CDR2 FQGNSA. CDR3 region: CASSLGPDAKNIQYF. CDR3 bases: TGTGCCAGCAGCTTGGGGCCCGATGCCAAAAACATTCAGTACTTC.

The CDR3 here is CASSSLHLRGGYTF. CDR3 DNA sequence: TGTGCCAGCAGCTCGTTACACTTGCGGGGTGGCTACACCTTC. J is TRBJ1-2 and V is TRBV5-6; D call uncertain. The CDR3 is 14 residues long. Deletions cut 3 bases from V and 7 bases from J, with 16 bases between. Germline-derived CDR1 and CDR2 are SGHDT and YYEEEE.